Presented here are 13 T cell receptor beta chains from one specimen sequenced in a study of tumor-infiltrating lymphocytes in primary liver carcinoma. Each 20-30 mg portion of unsorted bulk tissue served as the source for co-extraction of RNA and DNA. The researchers produced TCR beta cDNA from approximately 460 ng total RNA with a constant-region primer. Libraries covering TCR beta were generated through three nested multiplex PCR rounds (using a slightly modified ARM-PCR). Rounds one and two of PCR, each of 10 cycles, were primed with TRBV1-TRBV30 forward primers and a C-beta reverse primer. MiXCR, applied by TCRdb to the multiplex PCR reads, yields one record per CDR3 protein. The repertoire holds some 87,000 distinct CDR3 sequences, with just under 70% as singletons. The specimen sequenced was tumor-adjacent normal liver tissue. These receptors originate from a man aged 40-49 years with primary liver carcinoma and hepatitis B virus infection.

V gene TRBV9 combines with J gene TRBJ2-1, with D hard to call. Germline assignment: CDR1 SGDLS and CDR2 YYNGEE. Trimming pared 3 bases from V and 8 bases from J, leaving 12 bases between. The CDR3 spans 13 residues. The CDR3 loop reads CASSAIGLHEQFF. The CDR3 nucleotides are TGTGCCAGCAGCGCAATAGGGCTCCATGAGCAGTTCTTC.

The chain carries TRBV29-1 and TRBJ2-5, with D perhaps matching TRBD2 (7 bases). CDR3 length: 13 residues. The ends were cut back, 1 base at V and 14 bases at J, with 20 bases in the middle. Germline CDR1 SQVTM, CDR2 ANQGSEA. CDR3: CSVEGHQGREQYF. The CDR3 DNA is TGCAGCGTTGAAGGTCATCAGGGGAGGGAGCAATACTTC.

This clonotype has a count of ten or more. The gene calls are TRBV6-1 and TRBJ2-5; 12 bases line up with TRBD2. This CDR3 comprises 16 residues. Germline V gene data show CDR1 as MNHNS and CDR2 as SASEGT. V was clipped by 3 bases and J by 3 bases; unmatched bases: 5. CDR3 residues: CASSDWSSGREETQYF. The CDR3 coding sequence is TGTGCCAGCAGTGATTGGTCTAGCGGGAGGGAAGAGACCCAGTACTTC.

Points on this clonotype: The CDR3 ends on some other residue instead of the conserved phenylalanine or tryptophan, so this is likely a read error. The chain is built from TRBV11-2 and TRBJ2-1; the match to TRBD1 covers 10 bases. This CDR3 has 14 residues. The ends lost 7 bases at V and 12 bases at J; junction bases unmatched: 12. Germline V gene lookup returns CDR1 SGHAT and CDR2 FQNNGV. The CDR3 DNA is TGTGCCAGCAACCGAGGGTCCGGGGACAGGGGGCAGTTCCTC. Its translation: CASNRGSGDRGQFL.

Concerning this clonotype itself: This may come from a read error, since a much larger clone is one base off. The CDR3 protein is CATSDSGTEETQHF. The CDR3, as DNA: TGTGCCACCAGTGATTCGGGGACTGAAGAGACCCAGCACTTC. The V gene is TRBV24-1, the J gene TRBJ2-5, with D possibly TRBD2 on 6 matching bases. The CDR3 is made up of 14 amino acids. Germline lookup yields CDR1 KGHDR and CDR2 SFDVKD.

Notes on this clonotype: The CDR3 end shows no conserved phenylalanine or tryptophan, and so a read error is likely. This chain links TRBV5-4 with TRBJ2-5; 11 nucleotides align to TRBD2. V dropped 9 bases and J dropped 5; count of bases not matched to a gene: 12. This CDR3 has 15 amino acids. Germline-derived CDR1 and CDR2 are SGHNT and YYREEE (reference sequence). This chain's CDR3 is CAIRLAGGAWETQYL. CDR3 sequence (DNA): TGTGCCATCAGGCTAGCGGGAGGAGCATGGGAGACCCAGTACCTC.

On this clonotype itself: A much more abundant neighbour one base away suggests this may be a read error. The chain carries TRBV7-8 and TRBJ2-3; weak D call: TRBD2 (6 bases). This CDR3 has 13 residues. The V end lost 5 bases, the J end lost 4 bases, and 10 bases lay between the germline ends. CDR1 and CDR2 from the germline V gene are SGHVS and FQNEAQ. CDR3 bases: TGTGCCAGCAGCGAGACTAGGGCAGATACGCAGTATTTT. This translates into CASSETRADTQYF. Full variable domain (outside the CDR3, taken from reference TRBV7-8 and TRBJ2-3): GAGVSQSPRYKVAKRGQDVALRCDPISGHVSLFWYQQALGQGPEFLTYFQNEAQLDKSGLPSDRFFAERPEGSVSTLKIQRTQQEDSAVYLCASSETRADTQYFGPGTRLTVL.

There are a few counts of this clonotype. Because it lacks the conserved phenylalanine or tryptophan at the end, this CDR3 is likely a read error. The limits of the CDR3 on the DNA are not certain, so only TCRdb's listed CDR3 is given. This chain connects TRBV11-2 to TRBJ2-7; the D call TRBD2 from the table was never checked on the DNA. Germline loops: CDR1 SGHAT, CDR2 FQNNGV. The CDR3 has 14 residues if both end residues are counted. The CDR3: CASSSTSGPYEQYS.

Concerning this clonotype itself: The final CDR3 position lacks the conserved phenylalanine or tryptophan, pointing to a likely read error. This rearrangement joins TRBV11-2 to TRBJ2-3; 7 bases line up with TRBD1. From germline, CDR1 is SGHAT and CDR2 FQNNGV. The CDR3 consists of 18 residues. In nucleotides, the CDR3 is TGTGCCAGCAGCTTAGGTCTTTTCACAGGGGTCGTCACGGATATGCAGTATTTG. Translation gives CASSLGLFTGVVTDMQYL.

A note on this clonotype: This may be a read error: a much more frequent sequence differs by one nucleotide. The gene calls are TRBV30 and TRBJ2-7; D might be TRBD2 (5 bases). Germline values: CDR1 GTSNPN, CDR2 SVGIG (reference sequence). The CDR3 extends over 14 amino acids. Trimming stripped 0 bases from V and 7 bases from J, with 16 bases between. Here the CDR3 reads CAWSVVGFGEEQYF. The CDR3 coding sequence is TGTGCCTGGAGTGTGGTGGGGTTTGGGGAGGAGCAGTACTTC.

Comment on this clonotype: Germline is not matched at one junction end, which may reflect a read error. The rearrangement joins TRBV12-3 or TRBV12-4 to TRBJ2-7; the match to TRBD2 covers 12 bases. The CDR3 has 17 amino acids. The DNA of the CDR3 is TGTGCCTGCAGTTTCGGCCCTCTAGCGGGAGGGTCCTACGAGCACTACTTC. It yields the protein CACSFGPLAGGSYEHYF.

V usage is TRBV6-5 and J usage is TRBJ2-1, with D perhaps TRBD1 or TRBD2 (7 bases each). This CDR3 contains 15 residues. Trimming shortened V by 7 bases and J by 7 bases, and 20 bases separated the two germline ends. CDR1 MNHEY and CDR2 SVGAGI come from the germline V gene. In nucleotides, the CDR3 is TGTGCCAGCAACCGCGAACAGGGGACTAAGAATGAGCAGTTCTTC. It translates to CASNREQGTKNEQFF.

Points on this clonotype: A much larger clone differs from this one at a single base, so this may be a read error. The CDR3 sequence is CANSDSTGGTDTQYF. As DNA, the CDR3 is TGTGCCAACAGTGACTCGACAGGGGGCACAGATACGCAGTATTTT. This chain joins TRBV6-4 and TRBJ2-3; 8 bases fit TRBD1. This CDR3 has 15 residues. CDR1 is MRHNA, CDR2 SNTAGT, per germline.